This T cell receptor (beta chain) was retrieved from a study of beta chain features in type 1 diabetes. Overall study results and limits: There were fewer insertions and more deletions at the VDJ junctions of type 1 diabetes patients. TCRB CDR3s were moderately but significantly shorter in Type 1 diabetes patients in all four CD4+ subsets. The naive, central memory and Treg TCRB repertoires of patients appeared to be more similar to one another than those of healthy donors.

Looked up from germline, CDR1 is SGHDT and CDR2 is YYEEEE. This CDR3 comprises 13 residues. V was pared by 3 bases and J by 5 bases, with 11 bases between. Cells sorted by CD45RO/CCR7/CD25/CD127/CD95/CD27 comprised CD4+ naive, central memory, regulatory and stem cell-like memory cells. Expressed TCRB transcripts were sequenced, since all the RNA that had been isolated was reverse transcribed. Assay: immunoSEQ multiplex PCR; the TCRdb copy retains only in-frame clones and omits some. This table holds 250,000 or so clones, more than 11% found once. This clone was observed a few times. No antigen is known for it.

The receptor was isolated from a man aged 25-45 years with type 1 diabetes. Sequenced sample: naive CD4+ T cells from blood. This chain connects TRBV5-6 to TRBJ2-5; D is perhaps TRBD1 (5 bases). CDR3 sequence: CASSSVGAETQYF. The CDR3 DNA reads TGTGCCAGCAGCTCCGTTGGGGCCGAGACCCAGTACTTC.